This TCR beta chain was profiled in a study of shared clonotypes between healthy human individuals. Study in general: Plates per donor: three CD4 naive, three CD4 memory, two CD8 naive, one CD8 memory. Regarding the study as a whole: Investigators collected only blood, and repertoires in tissues likely differ. Among four donors, roughly 5% of naive CD4 clonotypes were found in common. Generation probabilities of non-shared clonotypes were lower (relative to those shared by all four donors).

The V and J ends lost 4 bases and 3 bases respectively, with 19 bases between them. The CDR3 spans 17 residues. Germline V CDR1 and CDR2: SGHRS, YFSETQ. Points on this clone: Its antigen is as yet unknown.

TCRdb's table, derived via immunoSEQ multiplex PCR, lists solely in-frame clones and lacks some. This sample has over 2 million clones, with around 96% found just once. CD8 cells regarded as naive lacked CD45RO, were positively chosen for CCR7, and omitted terminally differentiated effector memory CD45RA+ cells. The rearrangement joins TRBV5-1 to TRBJ2-2; D is perhaps TRBD2 (6 bases). The source material was naive CD8+ T cells sorted from blood. This clonotype was obtained from a man aged 18 to 30 in good health. Here the CDR3 DNA reads TGCGCCAGCAGCGGGGCACCAGGAGGGGTTTACACCGGGGAGCTGTTTTTT. This translates into CASSGAPGGVYTGELFF.